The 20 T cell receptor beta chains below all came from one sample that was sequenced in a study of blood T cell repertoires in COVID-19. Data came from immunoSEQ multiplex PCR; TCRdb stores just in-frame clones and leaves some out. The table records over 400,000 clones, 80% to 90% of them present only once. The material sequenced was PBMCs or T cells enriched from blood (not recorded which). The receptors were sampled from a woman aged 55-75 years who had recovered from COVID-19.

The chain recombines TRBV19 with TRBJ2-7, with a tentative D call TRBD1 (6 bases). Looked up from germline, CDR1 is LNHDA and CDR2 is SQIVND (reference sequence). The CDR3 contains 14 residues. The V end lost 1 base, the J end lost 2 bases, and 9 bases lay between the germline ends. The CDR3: CASSIGGTTYEQYF. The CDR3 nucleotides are TGTGCCAGTAGTATAGGTGGGACAACCTACGAGCAGTACTTC. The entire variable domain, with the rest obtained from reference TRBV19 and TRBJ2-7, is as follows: DGGITQSPKYLFRKEGQNVTLSCEQNLNHDAMYWYRQDPGQGLRLIYYSQIVNDFQKGDIAEGYSVSREKKESFPLTVTSAQKNPTAFYLCASSIGGTTYEQYFGPGTRLTVT.

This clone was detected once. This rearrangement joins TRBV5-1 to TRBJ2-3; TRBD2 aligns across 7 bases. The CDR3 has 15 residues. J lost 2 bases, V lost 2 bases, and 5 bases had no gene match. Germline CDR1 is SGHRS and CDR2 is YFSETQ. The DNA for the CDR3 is TGCGCCAGCAGCTTAACACTAGCGACCACAGATACGCAGTATTTT. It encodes CASSLTLATTDTQYF.

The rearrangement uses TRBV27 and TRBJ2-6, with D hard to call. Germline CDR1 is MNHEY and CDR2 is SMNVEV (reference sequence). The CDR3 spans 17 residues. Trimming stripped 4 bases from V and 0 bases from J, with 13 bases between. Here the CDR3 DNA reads TGTGCCAGCAGTTCAGGCAGGCTTACCTCTGGGGCCAACGTCCTGACTTTC. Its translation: CASSSGRLTSGANVLTF.

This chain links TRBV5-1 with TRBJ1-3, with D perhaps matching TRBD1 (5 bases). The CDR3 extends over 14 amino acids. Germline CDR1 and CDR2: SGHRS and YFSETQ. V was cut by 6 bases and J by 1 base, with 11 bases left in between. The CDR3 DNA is TGCGCCAGCATAAATTCAGGGTCTGGAAACACCATATATTTT. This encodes CASINSGSGNTIYF.

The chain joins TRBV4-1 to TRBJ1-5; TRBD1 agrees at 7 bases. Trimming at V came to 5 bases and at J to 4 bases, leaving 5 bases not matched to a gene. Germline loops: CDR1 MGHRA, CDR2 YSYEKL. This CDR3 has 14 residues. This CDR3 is CASSAPGQNQPQHF. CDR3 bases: TGCGCCAGCAGCGCGCCGGGACAGAATCAGCCCCAGCATTTT.

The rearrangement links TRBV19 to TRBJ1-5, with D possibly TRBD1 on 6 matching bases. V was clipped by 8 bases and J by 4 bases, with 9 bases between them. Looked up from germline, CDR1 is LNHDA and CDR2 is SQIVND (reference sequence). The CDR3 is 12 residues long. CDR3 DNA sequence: TGTGCCAGTGGACAGCCAAATCAGCCCCAGCATTTT. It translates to CASGQPNQPQHF.

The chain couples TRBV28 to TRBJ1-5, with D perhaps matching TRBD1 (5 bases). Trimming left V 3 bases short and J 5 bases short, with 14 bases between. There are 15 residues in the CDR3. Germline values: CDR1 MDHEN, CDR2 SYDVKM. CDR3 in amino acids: CASSLGQGNYQPQHF. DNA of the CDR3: TGTGCCAGCAGTTTGGGGCAGGGAAATTATCAGCCCCAGCATTTT.

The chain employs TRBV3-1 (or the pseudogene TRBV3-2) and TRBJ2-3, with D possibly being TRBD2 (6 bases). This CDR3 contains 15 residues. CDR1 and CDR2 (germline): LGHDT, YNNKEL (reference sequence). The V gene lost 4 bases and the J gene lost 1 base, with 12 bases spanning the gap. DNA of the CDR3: TGTGCCAGCAGCCGGCGGGACCCGGGCACAGATACGCAGTATTTT. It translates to CASSRRDPGTDTQYF.

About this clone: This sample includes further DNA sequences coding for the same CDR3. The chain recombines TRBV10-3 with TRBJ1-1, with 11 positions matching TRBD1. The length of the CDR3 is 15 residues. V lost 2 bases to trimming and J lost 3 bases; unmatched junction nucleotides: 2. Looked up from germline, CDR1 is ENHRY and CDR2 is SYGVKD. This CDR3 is CAISERGQGDTEAFF. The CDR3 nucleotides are TGTGCCATCAGTGAGCGGGGACAGGGGGACACTGAAGCTTTCTTT.

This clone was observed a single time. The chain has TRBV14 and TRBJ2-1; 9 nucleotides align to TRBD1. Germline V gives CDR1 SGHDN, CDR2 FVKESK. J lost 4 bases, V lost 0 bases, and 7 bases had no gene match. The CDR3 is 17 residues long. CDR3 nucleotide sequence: TGTGCCAGCAGCCAAGATTTGTCGGGGACAGGGTACAATGAGCAGTTCTTC. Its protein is CASSQDLSGTGYNEQFF.

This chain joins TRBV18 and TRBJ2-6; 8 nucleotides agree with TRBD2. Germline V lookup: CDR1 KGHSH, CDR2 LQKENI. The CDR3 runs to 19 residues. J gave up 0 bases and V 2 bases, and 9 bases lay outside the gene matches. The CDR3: CASSPSESGGLSGANVLTF. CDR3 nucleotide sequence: TGTGCCAGCTCACCATCGGAAAGCGGGGGACTCTCTGGGGCCAACGTCCTGACTTTC.

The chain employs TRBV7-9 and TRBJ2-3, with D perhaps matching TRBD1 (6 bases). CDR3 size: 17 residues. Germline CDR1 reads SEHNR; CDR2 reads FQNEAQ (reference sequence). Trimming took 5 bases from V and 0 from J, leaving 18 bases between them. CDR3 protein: CASSPIPGVPSTDTQYF. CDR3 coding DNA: TGTGCCAGCAGCCCCATTCCAGGGGTCCCAAGCACAGATACGCAGTATTTT.

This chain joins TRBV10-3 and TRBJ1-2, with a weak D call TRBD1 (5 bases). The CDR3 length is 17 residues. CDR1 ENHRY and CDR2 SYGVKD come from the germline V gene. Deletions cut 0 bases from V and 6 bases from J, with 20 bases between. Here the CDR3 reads CAISESNPQGGPNGYTF. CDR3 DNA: TGTGCCATCAGTGAGTCGAACCCCCAGGGCGGCCCAAATGGCTACACCTTC.

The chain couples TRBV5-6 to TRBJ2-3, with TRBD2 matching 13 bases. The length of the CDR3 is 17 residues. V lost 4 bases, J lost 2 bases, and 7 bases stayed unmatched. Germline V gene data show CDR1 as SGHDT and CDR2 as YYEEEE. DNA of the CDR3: TGTGCCAGCAGCCACGGGACTAGCGGGATCTTCACAGATACGCAGTATTTT. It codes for CASSHGTSGIFTDTQYF. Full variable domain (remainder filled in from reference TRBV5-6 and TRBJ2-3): DAGVTQSPTHLIKTRGQQVTLRCSPKSGHDTVSWYQQALGQGPQFIFQYYEEEERQRGNFPDRFSGHQFPNYSSELNVNALLLGDSALYLCASSHGTSGIFTDTQYFGPGTRLTVL.

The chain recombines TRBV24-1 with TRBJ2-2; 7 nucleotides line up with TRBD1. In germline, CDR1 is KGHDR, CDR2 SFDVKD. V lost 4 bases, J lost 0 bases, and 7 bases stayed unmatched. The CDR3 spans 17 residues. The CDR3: CATSDPGQGANTGELFF. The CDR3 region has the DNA TGTGCCACCAGTGACCCTGGGCAGGGGGCGAACACCGGGGAGCTGTTTTTT.

Written as DNA, the CDR3 is TGTGCCAGCAGCTTGGACAGTGCTCTGGTAGGCTACACCTTC. Translation gives CASSLDSALVGYTF. V usage is TRBV7-2 and J usage is TRBJ1-2, with a tentative D call TRBD1 (6 bases). CDR3 length: 14 residues. Germline CDR1 is SGHTA and CDR2 is FQGNSA. Deletions cut 3 bases from V and 8 bases from J, with 16 bases between.

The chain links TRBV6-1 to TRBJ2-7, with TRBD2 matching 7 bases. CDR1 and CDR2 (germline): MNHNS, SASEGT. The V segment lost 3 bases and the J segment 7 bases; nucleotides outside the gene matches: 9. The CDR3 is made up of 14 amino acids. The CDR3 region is CASSDLGGVREQYF. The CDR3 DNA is TGTGCCAGCAGTGACCTGGGGGGGGTGAGGGAGCAGTACTTC.

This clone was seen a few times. This CDR3 reads CASIRQGYGEQFF. CDR3 in DNA: TGTGCCAGCATTCGACAGGGTTACGGTGAGCAGTTCTTC. This chain links TRBV6-5 with TRBJ2-1; 7 nucleotides align to TRBD1. The V gene end was trimmed by 7 bases and the J gene end by 9 bases; junction bases not matched to a gene: 9. In germline, CDR1 is MNHEY, CDR2 SVGAGI. This CDR3 has 13 residues.

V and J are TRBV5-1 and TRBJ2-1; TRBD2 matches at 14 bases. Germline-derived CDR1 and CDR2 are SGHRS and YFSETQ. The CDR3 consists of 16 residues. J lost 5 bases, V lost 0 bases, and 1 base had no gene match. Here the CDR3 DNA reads TGCGCCAGCAGCTTGGGACTAGCGGGGGGGCACAATGAGCAGTTCTTC. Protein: CASSLGLAGGHNEQFF.

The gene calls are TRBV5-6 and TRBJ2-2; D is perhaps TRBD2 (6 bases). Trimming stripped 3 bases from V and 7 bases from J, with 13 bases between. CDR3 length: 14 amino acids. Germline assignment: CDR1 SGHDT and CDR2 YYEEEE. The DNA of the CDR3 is TGTGCCAGCAGCTCGGTGGAGGGAGGCGGGGAGCTGTTTTTT. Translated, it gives CASSSVEGGGELFF.